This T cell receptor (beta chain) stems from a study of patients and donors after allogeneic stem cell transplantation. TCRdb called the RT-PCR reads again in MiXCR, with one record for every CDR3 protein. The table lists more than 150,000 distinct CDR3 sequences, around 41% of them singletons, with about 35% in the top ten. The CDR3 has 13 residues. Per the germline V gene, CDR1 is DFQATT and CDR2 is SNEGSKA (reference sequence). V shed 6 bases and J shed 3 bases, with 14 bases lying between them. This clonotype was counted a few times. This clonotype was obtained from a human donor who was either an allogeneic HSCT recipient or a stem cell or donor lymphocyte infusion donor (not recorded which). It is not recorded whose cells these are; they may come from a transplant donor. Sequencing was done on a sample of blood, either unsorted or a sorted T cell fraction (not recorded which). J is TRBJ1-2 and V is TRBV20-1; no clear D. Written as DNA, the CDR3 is TGCAGTGCCGGTGGCCTAAACGACTATGGCTACACCTTC. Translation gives CSAGGLNDYGYTF.